These 5 T cell receptor beta chains originate from one sample sequenced in a study of cytomegalovirus exposure and HLA in healthy donors. Researchers ran the PCR with 60 Vbeta and 13 Jbeta primers. TCRdb's table, derived via immunoSEQ multiplex PCR, lists solely in-frame clones and lacks some. The sample contains roughly 150,000 clones, roughly two thirds of which appear only once. The sample comprised PBMCs. These receptors were taken from a woman under 30 in good health and CMV-seropositive.

The V and J genes are TRBV7-3 and TRBJ2-3; TRBD2 matches at 10 bases. CDR3 length: 14 amino acids. Losses at the gene ends were 2 bases for V and 10 bases for J; bases not matched to a gene: 6. Germline V gene lookup returns CDR1 SGHTA and CDR2 FQGTGA. The CDR3: CASSLRLAGEAQYF. Here the CDR3 DNA reads TGTGCCAGCAGCTTACGTCTAGCGGGGGAGGCGCAGTATTTT.

The table lists this clone with a count of one. The chain links TRBV9 to TRBJ2-1, with 11 bases aligning to TRBD1. Germline V gene data show CDR1 as SGDLS and CDR2 as YYNGEE. This CDR3 is 15 amino acids long. V was clipped by 4 bases and J by 7 bases; unmatched bases: 7. The CDR3 nucleotides are TGTGCCAGCAGCCCAGGACAGGGGGCTGAAAATGAGCAGTTCTTC. It specifies CASSPGQGAENEQFF.

This chain joins TRBV4-3 and TRBJ2-1; 7 nucleotides line up with TRBD1. Germline V CDR1 and CDR2: LGHNA, YSLEER. V was clipped by 0 bases and J by 4 bases; unmatched bases: 9. This CDR3 has 17 residues. The chain's CDR3 is CASSQDRATGPYNEQFF. DNA for the CDR3: TGCGCCAGCAGCCAAGATAGGGCGACAGGGCCATACAATGAGCAGTTCTTC.

The V and J genes are TRBV19 and TRBJ1-5, with D unclear. V lost 5 bases and J lost 3, with 5 bases in between. Germline lookup yields CDR1 LNHDA and CDR2 SQIVND (reference sequence). This CDR3 is built from 12 residues. The CDR3 nucleotides read TGTGCCAGTAGTCTTTTCAATCAGCCCCAGCATTTT. It specifies CASSLFNQPQHF.

The chain has TRBV7-9 and TRBJ1-4; 7 nucleotides match TRBD1. Trimming cost V 6 bases and J 7 bases; bases outside gene matches: 11. CDR1 and CDR2 from the germline V gene are SEHNR and FQNEAQ (reference sequence). There are 15 residues in the CDR3. The CDR3 DNA follows: TGTGCCAGCAGTACAACAGGGGACGTCGCTGAAAAACTGTTTTTT. Translated: CASSTTGDVAEKLFF.